This T cell receptor (beta chain) derives from a study of blood T cell repertoires in COVID-19. About the research overall: Both acute and convalescent COVID-19 samples were obtained from the United States, Italy and Spain.

Per the germline V gene, CDR1 is KGHDR and CDR2 is SFDVKD. Deletions cut 5 bases from V and 2 bases from J, with 16 bases between. CDR3 length: 16 amino acids. Profiling relied on immunoSEQ multiplex PCR, and the TCRdb table lists in-frame clones only, not all of them. The repertoire consists of about 140,000 clones, with around 80% occurring once and the leading ten covering 3% to 4.5%. The material sequenced was peripheral blood. The receptor was derived from a man in his sixties with acute or convalescent COVID-19. The chain couples TRBV24-1 to TRBJ2-3; D is possibly TRBD1 (5 bases). The CDR3 here is CATSGRQINPTDTQYF. The CDR3, as DNA: TGTGCCACCAGTGGGCGACAGATTAACCCCACAGATACGCAGTATTTT.